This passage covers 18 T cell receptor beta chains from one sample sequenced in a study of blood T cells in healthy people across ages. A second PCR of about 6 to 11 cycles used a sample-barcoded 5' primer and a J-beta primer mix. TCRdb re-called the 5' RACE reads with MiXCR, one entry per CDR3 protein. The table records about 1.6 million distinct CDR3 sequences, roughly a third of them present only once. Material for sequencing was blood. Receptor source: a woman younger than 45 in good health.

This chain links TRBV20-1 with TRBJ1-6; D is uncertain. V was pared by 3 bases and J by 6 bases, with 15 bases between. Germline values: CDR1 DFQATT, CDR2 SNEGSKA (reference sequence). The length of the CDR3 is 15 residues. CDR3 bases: TGCAGTGCTAGTCACAAACCGGCCGGTAATTCACCCCTCCACTTT. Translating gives CSASHKPAGNSPLHF.

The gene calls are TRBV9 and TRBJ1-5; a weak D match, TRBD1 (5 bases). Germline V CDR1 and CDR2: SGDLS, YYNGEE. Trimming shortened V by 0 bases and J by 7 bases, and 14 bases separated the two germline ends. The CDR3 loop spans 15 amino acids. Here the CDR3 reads CASSVGGGPGQPQHF. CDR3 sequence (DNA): TGTGCCAGCAGCGTAGGGGGCGGACCGGGACAGCCCCAGCATTTT.

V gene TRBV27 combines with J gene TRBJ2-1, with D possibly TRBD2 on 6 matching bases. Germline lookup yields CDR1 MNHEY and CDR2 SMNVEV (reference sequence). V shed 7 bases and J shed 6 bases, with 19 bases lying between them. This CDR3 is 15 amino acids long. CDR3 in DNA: TGTGCCAGCAACTCGGCGTTAAGCGGGCGCAATGAGCAGTTCTTC. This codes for CASNSALSGRNEQFF.

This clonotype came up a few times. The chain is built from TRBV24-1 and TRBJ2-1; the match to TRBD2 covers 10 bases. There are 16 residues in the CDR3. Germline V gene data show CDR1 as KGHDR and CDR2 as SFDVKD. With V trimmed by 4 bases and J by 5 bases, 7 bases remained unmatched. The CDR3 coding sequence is TGTGCCACCAGTGACTACGGACTAGCGGTCAACAATGAGCAGTTCTTC. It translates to CATSDYGLAVNNEQFF.

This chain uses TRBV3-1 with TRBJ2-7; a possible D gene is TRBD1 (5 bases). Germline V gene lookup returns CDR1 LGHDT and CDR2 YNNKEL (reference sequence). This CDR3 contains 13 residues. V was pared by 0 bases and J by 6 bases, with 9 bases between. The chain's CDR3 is CASSQDGASEQYF. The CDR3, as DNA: TGTGCCAGCAGCCAAGATGGGGCGAGCGAGCAGTACTTC.

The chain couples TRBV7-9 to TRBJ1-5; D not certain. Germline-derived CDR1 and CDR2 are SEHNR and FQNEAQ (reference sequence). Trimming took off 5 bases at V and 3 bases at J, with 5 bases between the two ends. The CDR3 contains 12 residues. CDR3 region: CASSPDNQPQHF. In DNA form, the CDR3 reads TGTGCCAGCAGCCCCGACAATCAGCCCCAGCATTTT.

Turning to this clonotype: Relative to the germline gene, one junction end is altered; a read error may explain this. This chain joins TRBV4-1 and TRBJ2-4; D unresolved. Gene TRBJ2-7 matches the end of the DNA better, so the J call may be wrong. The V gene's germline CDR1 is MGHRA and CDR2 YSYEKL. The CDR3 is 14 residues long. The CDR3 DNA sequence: TGCACCAGCAGGCCGGCGTTAGCCGCCTACGAGCAGTACTTC. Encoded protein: CTSRPALAAYEQYF.

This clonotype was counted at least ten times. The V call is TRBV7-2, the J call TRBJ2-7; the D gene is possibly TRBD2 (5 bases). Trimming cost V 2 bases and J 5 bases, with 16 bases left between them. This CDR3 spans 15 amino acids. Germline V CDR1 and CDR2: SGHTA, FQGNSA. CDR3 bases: TGTGCCAGCAGCTTATCGGCTAGCACTAGGAACGAGCAGTACTTC. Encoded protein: CASSLSASTRNEQYF.

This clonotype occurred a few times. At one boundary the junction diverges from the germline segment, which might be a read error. As DNA, the CDR3 is TGCAACGTTGACGGCAGGGGGGCAGATACGCAGTATTTT. Translation gives CNVDGRGADTQYF. The V and J genes are TRBV29-1 and TRBJ2-3, with D maybe TRBD1 (7 bases). CDR1 and CDR2 from the germline V gene are SQVTM and ANQGSEA. The CDR3 has 13 amino acids.

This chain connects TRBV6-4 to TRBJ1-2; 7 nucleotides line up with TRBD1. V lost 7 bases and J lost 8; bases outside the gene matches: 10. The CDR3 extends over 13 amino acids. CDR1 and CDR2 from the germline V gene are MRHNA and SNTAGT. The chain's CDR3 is CASTDPRTGGYTF. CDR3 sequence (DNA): TGTGCCAGCACCGACCCCAGGACAGGCGGCTACACCTTC.

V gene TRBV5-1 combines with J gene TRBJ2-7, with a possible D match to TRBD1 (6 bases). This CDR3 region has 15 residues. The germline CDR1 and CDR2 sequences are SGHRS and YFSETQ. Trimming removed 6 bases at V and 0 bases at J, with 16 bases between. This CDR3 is CASNFSTGSSYEQYF. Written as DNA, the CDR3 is TGCGCCAGCAACTTCAGCACAGGGAGCTCCTACGAGCAGTACTTC.

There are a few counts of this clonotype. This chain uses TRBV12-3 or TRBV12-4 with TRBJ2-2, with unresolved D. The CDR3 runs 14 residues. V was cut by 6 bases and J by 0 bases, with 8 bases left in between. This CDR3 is CASRRIANTGELFF. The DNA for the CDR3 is TGTGCCAGCAGAAGAATAGCGAACACCGGGGAGCTGTTTTTT.

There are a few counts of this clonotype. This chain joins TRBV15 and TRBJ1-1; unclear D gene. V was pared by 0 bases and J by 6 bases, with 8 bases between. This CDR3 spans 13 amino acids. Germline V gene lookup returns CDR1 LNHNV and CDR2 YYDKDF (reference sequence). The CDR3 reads CATSRDRGSEAFF. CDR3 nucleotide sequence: TGTGCCACCAGCAGAGATCGCGGCTCTGAAGCTTTCTTT.

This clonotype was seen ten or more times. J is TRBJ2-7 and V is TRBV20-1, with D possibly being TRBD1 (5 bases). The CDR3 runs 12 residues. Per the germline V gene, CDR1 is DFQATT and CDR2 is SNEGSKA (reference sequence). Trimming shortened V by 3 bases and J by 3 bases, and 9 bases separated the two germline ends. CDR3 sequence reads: CSARRQNYEQYF. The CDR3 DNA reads TGCAGTGCTAGGCGACAGAACTACGAGCAGTACTTC.

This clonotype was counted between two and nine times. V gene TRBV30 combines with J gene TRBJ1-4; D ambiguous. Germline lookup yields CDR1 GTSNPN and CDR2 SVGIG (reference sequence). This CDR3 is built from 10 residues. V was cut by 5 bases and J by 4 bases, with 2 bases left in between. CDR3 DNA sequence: TGTGCCTGGGGTAATGAAAAACTGTTTTTT. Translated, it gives CAWGNEKLFF.

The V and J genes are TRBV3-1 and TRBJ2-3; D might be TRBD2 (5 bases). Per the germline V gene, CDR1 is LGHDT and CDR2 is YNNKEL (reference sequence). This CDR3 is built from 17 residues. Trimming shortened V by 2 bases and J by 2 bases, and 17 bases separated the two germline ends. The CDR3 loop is CASSQNLVRESTDTQYF. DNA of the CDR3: TGTGCCAGCAGCCAAAATCTCGTTCGGGAATCCACAGATACGCAGTATTTT.

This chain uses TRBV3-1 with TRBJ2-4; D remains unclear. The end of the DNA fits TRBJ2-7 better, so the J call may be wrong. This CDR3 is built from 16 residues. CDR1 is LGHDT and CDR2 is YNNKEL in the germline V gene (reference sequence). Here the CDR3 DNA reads TGTGCCAGCAGCCAAGAAGGGTACCAAGGGATCTACGAGCAGTACTTC. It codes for CASSQEGYQGIYEQYF.

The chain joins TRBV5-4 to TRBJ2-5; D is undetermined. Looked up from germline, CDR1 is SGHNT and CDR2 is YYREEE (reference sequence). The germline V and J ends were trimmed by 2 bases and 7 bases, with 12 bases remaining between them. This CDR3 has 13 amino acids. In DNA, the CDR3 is TGTGCCAGCAGCTTCTGGGTAGAAAGGACCCAGTACTTC. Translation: CASSFWVERTQYF.